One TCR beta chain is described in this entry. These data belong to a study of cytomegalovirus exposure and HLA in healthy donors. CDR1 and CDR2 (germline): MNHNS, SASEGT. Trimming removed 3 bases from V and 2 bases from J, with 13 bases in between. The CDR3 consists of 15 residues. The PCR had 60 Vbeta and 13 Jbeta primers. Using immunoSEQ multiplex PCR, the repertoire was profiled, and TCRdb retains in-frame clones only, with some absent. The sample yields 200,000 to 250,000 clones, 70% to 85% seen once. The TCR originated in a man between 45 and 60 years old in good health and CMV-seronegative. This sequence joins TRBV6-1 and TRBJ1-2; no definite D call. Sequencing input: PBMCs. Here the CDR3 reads CASSETTWVNYGYTF. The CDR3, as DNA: TGTGCCAGCAGTGAGACAACGTGGGTAAACTATGGCTACACCTTC.